Each of the 19 T cell receptor beta chains below was sequenced from the same sample in a study of shared clonotypes between healthy human individuals. TCRdb keeps only in-frame clones here, not all; method: immunoSEQ multiplex PCR. The table lists some 1.5 million clones, around 98% of them singletons. Sequencing used naive CD4+ T cells sorted from blood. The subset is: CD45RA+ positively selected. Receptors were obtained from a man aged 25-45 years in good health.

V usage is TRBV5-1 and J usage is TRBJ2-5; 14 bases match TRBD2. This CDR3 comprises 15 residues. The V gene end was trimmed by 3 bases and the J gene end by 3 bases; junction bases not matched to a gene: 1. The germline CDR1 and CDR2 sequences are SGHRS and YFSETQ. CDR3 sequence: CASSWGLAGEETQYF. In DNA, the CDR3 is TGCGCCAGCAGCTGGGGACTAGCGGGAGAAGAGACCCAGTACTTC. The full variable domain, rest sourced from reference TRBV5-1 and TRBJ2-5, is KAGVTQTPRYLIKTRGQQVTLSCSPISGHRSVSWYQQTPGQGLQFLFEYFSETQRNKGNFPGRFSGRQFSNSRSEMNVSTLELGDSALYLCASSWGLAGEETQYFGPGTRLLVL.

The V call is TRBV6-1, the J call TRBJ2-5; D might be TRBD1 (6 bases). CDR1 is MNHNS, CDR2 SASEGT, per germline. V lost 7 bases and J 1 base, leaving 13 bases between the germline ends. The CDR3 is made up of 14 amino acids. The CDR3 DNA sequence: TGTGCCAGCACCCTCCACAGGGTCCAAGAGACCCAGTACTTC. Its protein is CASTLHRVQETQYF.

V is TRBV21-1 and J is TRBJ1-5; the DNA was not used to check the table's D call, TRBD1. TRBV21-1 is described as a pseudogene. This CDR3 contains 16 residues. The CDR3 DNA reads as TGTGCCAGCAGCAAAGATCGGGACAGGGGGCGGCAGCCCCAGCATTTT. Its protein product is CASSKDRDRGRQPQHF.

This chain links TRBV5-6 with TRBJ2-1; D is perhaps TRBD2 (6 bases). Trimming stripped 4 bases from V and 7 bases from J, with 12 bases between. The CDR3 extends over 13 amino acids. CDR1 and CDR2 from the germline V gene are SGHDT and YYEEEE. The CDR3 sequence: CASSHPRGNEQFF. The CDR3 DNA follows: TGTGCCAGCAGCCATCCGCGGGGAAATGAGCAGTTCTTC. Based on the CDR3 plus reference TRBV5-6 and TRBJ2-1, the full variable domain is DAGVTQSPTHLIKTRGQQVTLRCSPKSGHDTVSWYQQALGQGPQFIFQYYEEEERQRGNFPDRFSGHQFPNYSSELNVNALLLGDSALYLCASSHPRGNEQFFGPGTRLTVL.

The DNA of the CDR3 is TGTGCCAGCAGCTTAGATCGTCTAAGTAGCCTCGAGACCCAGTACTTC. This translates into CASSLDRLSSLETQYF. The chain uses TRBV11-2 and TRBJ2-5, with D unclear. V dropped 0 bases and J dropped 5 bases, with 16 bases sitting between them. The CDR3 is 16 residues long. Germline CDR1 is SGHAT and CDR2 is FQNNGV.

J is TRBJ1-3 and V is TRBV27; D is ambiguous. The CDR3 has 17 residues. Germline V gene sequence: CDR1 MNHEY, CDR2 SMNVEV (reference sequence). V lost 1 base, J lost 8 bases, and 21 bases lay in between. The CDR3 loop reads CASSLFRPQSNKHTIYF. CDR3 nucleotides: TGTGCCAGCAGTTTATTTCGACCTCAAAGTAATAAACACACCATATATTTT.

V usage is TRBV27 and J usage is TRBJ2-2, with 10 bases that match TRBD2. CDR3 size: 17 residues. CDR1 is MNHEY, CDR2 SMNVEV, per germline (reference sequence). J lost 5 bases, V lost 1 base, and 7 bases had no gene match. In nucleotides, the CDR3 is TGTGCCAGCAGTTTATTGGTACTAGCGGGACGGACCGGGGAGCTGTTTTTT. Residues: CASSLLVLAGRTGELFF.

J is TRBJ2-2 and V is TRBV9; D is unclear. V lost 4 bases and J 0 bases, leaving 13 bases between the germline ends. The V gene's germline CDR1 is SGDLS and CDR2 YYNGEE. The CDR3 contains 16 residues. The CDR3: CASSPAHTANTGELFF. For the CDR3, the DNA is TGTGCCAGCAGCCCGGCCCACACCGCGAACACCGGGGAGCTGTTTTTT.

The chain couples TRBV6-6 to TRBJ2-5; D gene ambiguous. Germline CDR1 MNHNY, CDR2 SVGAGI (reference sequence). The CDR3 is 11 residues long. The V gene lost 7 bases and the J gene lost 0 bases, with 3 bases spanning the gap. The CDR3 DNA reads TGTGCCAGCATGGACCAAGAGACCCAGTACTTC. Protein product: CASMDQETQYF.

This clone was picked up one time. V gene TRBV29-1 combines with J gene TRBJ2-1; D might be TRBD2 (5 bases). Deletions cut 7 bases from V and 4 bases from J, with 8 bases between. This CDR3 is built from 11 residues. CDR1 SQVTM and CDR2 ANQGSEA come from the germline V gene. CDR3 sequence (DNA): TGCAGCGGTACTAGGTACAATGAGCAGTTCTTC. Protein product: CSGTRYNEQFF.

V is TRBV7-9 and J is TRBJ1-4; perhaps TRBD1 as D (5 bases). The CDR3 is 16 amino acids. Germline lookup yields CDR1 SEHNR and CDR2 FQNEAQ (reference sequence). V was cut by 2 bases and J by 5 bases, with 15 bases left in between. The CDR3: CASSLFTTVGNEKLFF. CDR3 bases: TGTGCCAGCAGCTTATTTACGACAGTAGGAAATGAAAAACTGTTTTTT.

The chain carries TRBV29-1 and TRBJ2-1; D is unclear. Germline-derived CDR1 and CDR2 are SQVTM and ANQGSEA. V was shortened by 8 bases and J by 0 bases, with 11 bases between the two germline ends. The length of the CDR3 is 13 residues. The CDR3: CSIQSLSYNEQFF. The CDR3, as DNA: TGCAGCATACAGAGCCTCTCCTACAATGAGCAGTTCTTC.

This chain links TRBV7-9 with TRBJ2-3; TRBD2 matches at 9 bases. Per the germline V gene, CDR1 is SEHNR and CDR2 is FQNEAQ (reference sequence). V dropped 0 bases and J dropped 9; count of bases not matched to a gene: 13. The CDR3 spans 17 residues. The CDR3 sequence: CASSLAEAGGGGKTQYF. The CDR3 region has the DNA TGTGCCAGCAGCTTAGCGGAAGCGGGAGGTGGCGGAAAAACGCAGTATTTT.

The V gene is TRBV6-1, the J gene TRBJ1-2, with 7 bases that match TRBD1. The trim removed 7 bases at V and 4 bases at J, leaving 3 bases unmatched. Germline V gene sequence: CDR1 MNHNS, CDR2 SASEGT. CDR3 length: 12 residues. CDR3 nucleotides: TGTGCCAGCACGGCAGGGGGCTATGGCTACACCTTC. It specifies CASTAGGYGYTF.

The chain recombines TRBV6-5 with TRBJ2-7; 8 bases are a match to TRBD1. CDR1 and CDR2 from the germline V gene are MNHEY and SVGAGI. The V segment lost 4 bases and the J segment 4 bases; nucleotides outside the gene matches: 9. The CDR3 runs to 15 residues. The CDR3 coding sequence is TGTGCCAGCAGTTCAGCCGGGACAGGATTATACGAGCAGTACTTC. It is translated as CASSSAGTGLYEQYF.

The V and J genes are TRBV18 and TRBJ2-4; 8 bases are shared with TRBD1. Germline CDR1 KGHSH, CDR2 LQKENI. The CDR3 is 15 amino acids. V was pared by 3 bases and J by 1 base, with 2 bases of the junction left unmatched. The CDR3 reads CASSPQGAAKNIQYF. As DNA, the CDR3 is TGTGCCAGCTCACCTCAGGGGGCTGCCAAAAACATTCAGTACTTC.

On this clone itself: Other DNA sequences in this specimen translate into the identical CDR3. The chain combines TRBV5-1 with TRBJ2-1; D may correspond to TRBD1 or TRBD2 (5 bases each). Germline lookup yields CDR1 SGHRS and CDR2 YFSETQ. The CDR3 has 15 residues. V lost 0 bases, J lost 0 bases, and 7 bases lay in between. For the CDR3, the DNA is TGCGCCAGCAGCTTGGCGGGGACCTCCTACAATGAGCAGTTCTTC. Protein product: CASSLAGTSYNEQFF.

In DNA form, the CDR3 reads TGTGCCAGCAGTTCCGACCCTCTGAAGGGCTACGAGCAGTACTTC. Its translation: CASSSDPLKGYEQYF. J is TRBJ2-7 and V is TRBV28; D is uncertain. CDR1 and CDR2 from the germline V gene are MDHEN and SYDVKM. Trimming shortened V by 4 bases and J by 3 bases, and 16 bases separated the two germline ends. CDR3 size: 15 residues.

This clone was detected only once. This chain uses TRBV28 with TRBJ1-2; tentatively, D is TRBD1 (5 bases). Germline V gives CDR1 MDHEN, CDR2 SYDVKM. CDR3 size: 14 residues. V was clipped by 6 bases and J by 12 bases, with 23 bases between them. The CDR3 coding sequence is TGTGCCAGCAGCACCCTCCCTCCCGGGGCTGAGGACACCTTC. Its translation: CASSTLPPGAEDTF.